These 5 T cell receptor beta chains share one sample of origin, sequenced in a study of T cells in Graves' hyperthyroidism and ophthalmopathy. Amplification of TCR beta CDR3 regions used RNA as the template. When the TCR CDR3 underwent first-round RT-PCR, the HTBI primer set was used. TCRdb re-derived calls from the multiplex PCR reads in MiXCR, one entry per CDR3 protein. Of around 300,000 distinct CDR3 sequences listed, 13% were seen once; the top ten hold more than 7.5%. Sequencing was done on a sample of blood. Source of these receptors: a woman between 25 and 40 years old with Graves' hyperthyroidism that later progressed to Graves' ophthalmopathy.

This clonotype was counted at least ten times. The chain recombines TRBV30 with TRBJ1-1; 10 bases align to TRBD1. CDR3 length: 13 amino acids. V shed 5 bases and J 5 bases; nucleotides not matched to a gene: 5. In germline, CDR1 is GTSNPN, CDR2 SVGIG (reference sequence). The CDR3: CAWGDRGRTEAFF. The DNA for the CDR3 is TGTGCCTGGGGGGACAGGGGACGAACTGAAGCTTTCTTT. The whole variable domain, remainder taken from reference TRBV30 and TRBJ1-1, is SQTIHQWPATLVQPVGSPLSLECTVEGTSNPNLYWYRQAAGRGLQLLFYSVGIGQISSEVPQNLSASRPQDRQFILSSKKLLLSDSGFYLCAWGDRGRTEAFFGQGTRLTVV.

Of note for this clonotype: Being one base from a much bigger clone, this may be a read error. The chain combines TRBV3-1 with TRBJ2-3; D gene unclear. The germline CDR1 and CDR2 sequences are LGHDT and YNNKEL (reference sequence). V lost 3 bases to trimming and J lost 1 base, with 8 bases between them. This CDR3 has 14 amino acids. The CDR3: CASSHDPGTDTQYF. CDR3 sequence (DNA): TGTGCCAGCAGCCATGACCCCGGCACAGATACGCAGTATTTT.

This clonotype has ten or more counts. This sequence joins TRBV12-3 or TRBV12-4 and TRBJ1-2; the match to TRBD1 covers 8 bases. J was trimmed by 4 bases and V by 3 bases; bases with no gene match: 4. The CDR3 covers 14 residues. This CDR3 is CASSFSGQGYGYTF. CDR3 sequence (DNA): TGTGCCAGCAGTTTCTCCGGACAGGGCTATGGCTACACCTTC.

The CDR3 nucleotides read TGTGCCAGCTCACCAGCGGGAGGACATACGCAGTATTTT. Residues: CASSPAGGHTQYF. This sequence joins TRBV18 and TRBJ2-3; 8 nucleotides line up with TRBD2. Germline loops: CDR1 KGHSH, CDR2 LQKENI. Trimming cost V 2 bases and J 7 bases; bases outside gene matches: 2. The CDR3 runs to 13 residues. The whole variable domain, remainder taken from reference TRBV18 and TRBJ2-3, is NAGVMQNPRHLVRRRGQEARLRCSPMKGHSHVYWYRQLPEEGLKFMVYLQKENIIDESGMPKERFSAEFPKEGPSILRIQQVVRGDSAAYFCASSPAGGHTQYFGPGTRLTVL.

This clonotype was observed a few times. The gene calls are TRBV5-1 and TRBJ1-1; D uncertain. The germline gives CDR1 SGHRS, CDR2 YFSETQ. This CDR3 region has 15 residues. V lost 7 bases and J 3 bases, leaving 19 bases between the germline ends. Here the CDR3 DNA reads TGCGCCAGCCGAGAGGTGGGGAACTTGGACACTGAAGCTTTCTTT. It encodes CASREVGNLDTEAFF.